The TCR beta chain under discussion was sequenced for a study of cytomegalovirus exposure and HLA in healthy donors (dated by TCRdb to about 2017). With regard to the full study: An earlier analysis of roughly 570 of the donors reported roughly 300 Gb of sequence data and 90 million to 120 million unique TCR beta sequences obtained from about 179 million T cells. Roughly 300 gigabases of sequencing data and approximately 93 million unique TCR sequences were included in an early release covering over 600 HLA-typed donors. Of the roughly 410 genotyped donors, 65% to 90% were placed in the genetic ancestry cluster associated with self-reported Caucasian donors. The study aimed to test whether signatures of past pathogen exposure could be identified by cataloging public T cell receptors. The study used immunosequencing to profile the T cell repertoires of 666 subjects and linked those repertoires to cytomegalovirus serostatus. A separate validation cohort of approximately 130 different subjects was used in addition to the approximately 700-subject first cohort. The study combined high-throughput TCR immunosequencing, statistical association of individual TCRs with disease status, and machine learning to predict cytomegalovirus infection status. To study patterns of TCR occurrence, a later analysis re-analyzed previously published TCR beta repertoires from hundreds of donors and added high-resolution HLA genotyping. Rather than using new phenotypic data, the later analysis identified candidate immune exposures from TCR beta sequences and from how often those sequences occurred across donors. To decide whether each TCR beta V gene segment behaved as functional or pseudogenic, an earlier analysis of some 540 of the donors relied on high-throughput TCR beta sequencing. Donor age, sex, ethnicity and CMV serostatus were collected together with the repertoire data. Genome-wide SNP genotypes for about three fifths of the roughly 700 donors were used in a later genetic analysis, which treated that subset as a discovery cohort. All discovery cohort repertoires had been generated using a single sequencing platform. Both class I and class II loci were covered by HLA typing, at four-digit resolution. The number of donors typed differed by locus, with about 620-630 for A, B, C, DRB1 and DQB1, about 500 for DQA1, 606 for DPA1, and roughly 450 for DPB1. Four or five DR-DQ haplotypes were handled as single units for association and clustering because linkage in the cohort was strong. Across some 400 genotyped donors of the cohort, an average of 235,054 unique TCR beta nucleotide sequences per donor were sequenced, and approximately 17% of those sequences were non-productive. General findings and caveats noted by the study authors: A group of highly shared sequence variants was considered likely to be a technical artifact of the sequencing pipeline. A later analysis found that most CMV-associated TCR beta chains appeared HLA-restricted, with HLA associations seemingly driven largely by CMV exposure. Because counts were too low, more than 15 rarely observed V segments, including chromosome 9 orphons, were excluded from the earlier analysis of about 500 of the donors. In a later analysis, TCR association rates were found to vary across HLA loci, with the most associated TCRs seen for DRB1 alleles and the fewest for HLA-C alleles. According to the authors, the approach could potentially be generalized to other disease states and immunological phenotypes. Because the 87-base-pair reads could not distinguish some IMGT-functional V segments, including TRBV6-2 and TRBV6-3, those segments were excluded. Several of the top co-occurrence clusters appeared to be linked to parvovirus B19, influenza, CMV and Epstein-Barr virus, according to a later analysis. The only immune exposure information available for the cohort was CMV serostatus. Compared with the roughly 700-donor mean, donors in an Asian-associated ancestry cluster had fewer N-insertions in productive TCRs, according to a later genetic analysis. A later genetic analysis associated a missense DCLRE1C variant with V-gene and J-gene trimming of TCR beta chains, and an independent cohort replicated the association. A further reported finding was that TCR beta sequences accurately predicted the HLA-A and HLA-B alleles for most subjects in the first cohort. This cohort had only TCR beta chains sequenced, and the lack of alpha or paired-chain data limited which features could be detected. A later analysis found that HLA-associated TCR beta chains were more clonally expanded and had lower generation probabilities than equally common non-associated chains. In an earlier analysis of approximately 590 of the donors, most TCR beta V segments were observed in productive rearrangements about 90% or about 30% of the time, broadly matching IMGT annotations. Across donors, most TCR sequences were observed very rarely, whereas some public TCRs were present in many individuals. Correlated functional status among segregating V segments might reflect linkage disequilibrium, but an unknown experimental factor could not be ruled out. Sequencing depth was assumed to be roughly uniform across donors in the presence/absence analyses, though that assumption may not hold. The classifier was reported to diagnose cytomegalovirus status with high specificity and sensitivity in both the original cohort and the validation cohort. In vitro tests confirmed that a few of the cytomegalovirus-associated TCR beta chains recognize cytomegalovirus antigens. At a false discovery rate of 0.05, a later analysis linked about 17,000 TCR beta sequences to specific HLA alleles. Because HLA typing was missing for some donors at each locus, association tests included only the typed subset. A total of around 150 TCR beta chains were listed by the study as associated with cytomegalovirus. When HLA alleles, especially DR and DQ, strongly co-occurred, attributing TCR associations to individual alleles was difficult.

Compared with germline, V lacks 1 base and J lacks 1 base; bases without a gene match: 4. Taken from the germline V gene, the CDR1 and CDR2 loops are SGHRS and YFSETQ. Including the terminal cysteine and phenylalanine, the CDR3 comprises 16 residues. Left in the record is the CDR3 DNA by itself, 48 bases read in frame from the first base. Worth noting for this clone: It has no known antigen specificity. The sample holds no much larger clone one base away, and base qualities are not on file.

To prepare the library, the immunoSEQ multiplex PCR assay was applied. The multiplex PCR relied on a mix of 60 forward primers for TCR Vbeta segments and 13 reverse primers for TCR Jbeta segments. The CDR3 region of rearranged TCR beta genes was amplified from genomic DNA by a multiplex PCR assay. The amplified TCR beta libraries were sequenced on the Illumina HiSeq System as 87-base-pair reads. Per the source publication's procedure: Across the roughly 700 repertoires, a later analysis counted 60 million to 90 million unique TCR beta chains, 9.5 million to 12 million of which were shared by at least two donors. A nearest-neighbor algorithm error-corrected the raw reads and collapsed the reads into unique sequences, merging closely related sequences to remove PCR and sequencing errors. CDR3 sequences were aligned to IMGT reference sequences to assign V, D and J gene segments. For a sequence to be retained, a match of at least six nucleotides was required to both a V gene segment and a J gene segment. A rearrangement was called productive if the CDR3 had no stop codons and remained in frame with V and J, and every other rearrangement was called non-productive. Following IMGT convention, CDR3 was defined as the stretch from the second conserved V-encoded cysteine up to the conserved J-encoded phenylalanine. Sequences without an unambiguous match to a single V gene segment were excluded from the earlier analysis of several hundred of the donors. An earlier analysis of about 590 of the donors classified V segments as functional when productive rearrangements were above 56.7% and as segregating when the standard deviation between donors was above 5%. A statistical classification framework was built to diagnose cytomegalovirus status from the catalog of TCR beta chain sequences. A later analysis assigned V and J genes by comparing TCR nucleotide sequences with IMGT/GENE-DB human TR gene sequences. The TCRdist pipeline was used in a later analysis to assign CDR3 sequences and most-parsimonious VDJ recombination scenarios. In a later analysis, each TCR beta chain was defined by its CDR3 amino acid sequence together with its V-gene family, and reads without a unique V-gene family were excluded. As a way to deal with suspected cross-contamination and a sequencing artifact, a later analysis dropped more than 500 nucleotide sequences that were highly shared and had low generation probability. In a later analysis, a clonal expansion index was calculated for each public chain from normalized within-repertoire ranks of inferred template counts. In a later analysis, generation probabilities were computed using a VDJ recombination model fitted to out-of-frame rearrangements, and the results were checked against IGoR. Hypergeometric tests were used in a later analysis to score TCR-TCR, TCR-HLA and TCR-CMV co-occurrence, with a repertoire-size bias correction applied to the TCR pairs. False discovery rates were estimated in a later analysis by permuting HLA or CMV assignments 20 times. In a later analysis, co-occurring TCRs were grouped using DBSCAN, with TCRdist sequence similarity added in when clustering inside HLA-allele-positive subsets. Co-occurrence clustering excluded repertoires with fewer than 30,000 or more than 120,000 public chains, plus five with anomalous nucleotide sharing. TCRdb's version of the immuneACCESS table is confined to in-frame rearrangements and falls short of the full clone set. An unresolved V gene accounts for under half of the shortfall where checked; the remainder is of unknown origin. That table furnishes V, J and clone size, whereas the DNA furnished D and trimming. This sample gives 75,000 to 100,000 clones in total; more than 70% of them show up just once. Of the sample, roughly 9.7% falls within the top ten clones.

In total, roughly 710 healthy bone marrow donors made up the cohort. Cohort members were all nominally healthy when sampled, although unrecorded immune exposures were likely present. The donor was CMV seropositive and belonged to the group of 250 to 350 seropositive cohort members. A peripheral blood sample was collected from each donor, and TCR beta sequencing was performed on peripheral blood mononuclear cells. The Qiagen DNeasy Blood Extraction Kit was used to extract genomic DNA from the blood cell samples. Sequencing was performed on PBMCs. This TCR derives from a man aged 18 to 29 in good health and CMV-seropositive. The rearrangement combines TRBV5-1 with TRBJ2-5; TRBD2 agrees with 10 junctional bases. For the CDR3, the sequence is CASSLSPSGGQETQYF. Here is the DNA: TGCGCCAGCAGCTTGAGTCCTAGCGGGGGCCAAGAGACCCAGTACTTC.